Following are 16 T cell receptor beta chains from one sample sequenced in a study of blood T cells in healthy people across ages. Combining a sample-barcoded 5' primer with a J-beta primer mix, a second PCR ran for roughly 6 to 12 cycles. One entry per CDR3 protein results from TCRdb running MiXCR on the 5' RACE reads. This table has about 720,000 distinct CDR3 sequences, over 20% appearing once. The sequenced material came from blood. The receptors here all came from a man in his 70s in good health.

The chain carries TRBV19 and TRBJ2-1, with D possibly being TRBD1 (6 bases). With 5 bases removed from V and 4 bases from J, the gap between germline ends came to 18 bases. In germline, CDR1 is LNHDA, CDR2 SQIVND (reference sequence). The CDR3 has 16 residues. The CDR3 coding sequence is TGTGCCAGTAGTCCAATGGGGGCCCAAGAATACAATGAGCAGTTCTTC. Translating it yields CASSPMGAQEYNEQFF.

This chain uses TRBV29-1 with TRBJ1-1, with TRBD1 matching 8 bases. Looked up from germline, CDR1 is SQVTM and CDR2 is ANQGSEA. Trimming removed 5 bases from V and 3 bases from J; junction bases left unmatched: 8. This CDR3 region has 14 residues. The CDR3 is CSVNVQGAYTEAFF. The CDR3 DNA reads TGCAGCGTTAACGTGCAGGGGGCATACACTGAAGCTTTCTTT.

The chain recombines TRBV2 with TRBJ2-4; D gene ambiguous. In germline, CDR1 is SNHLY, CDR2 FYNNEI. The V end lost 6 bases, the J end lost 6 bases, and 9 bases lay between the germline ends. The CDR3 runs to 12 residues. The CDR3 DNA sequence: TGTGCCAGCAGGTTAGATACAAACATTCAGTACTTC. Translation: CASRLDTNIQYF.

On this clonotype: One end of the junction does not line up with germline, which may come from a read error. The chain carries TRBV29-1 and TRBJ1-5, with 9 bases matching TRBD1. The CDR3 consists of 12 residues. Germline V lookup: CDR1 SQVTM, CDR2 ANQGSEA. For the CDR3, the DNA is TGCAGCATTGGACAGGGGAATCAGCCCCGGCATTTT. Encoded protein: CSIGQGNQPRHF.

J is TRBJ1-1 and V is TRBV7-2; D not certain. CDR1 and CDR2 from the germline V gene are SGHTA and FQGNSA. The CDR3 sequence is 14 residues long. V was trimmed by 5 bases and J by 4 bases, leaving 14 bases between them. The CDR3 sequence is CASSLDFLGTEAFF. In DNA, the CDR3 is TGTGCCAGCAGCCTGGATTTTTTGGGCACTGAAGCTTTCTTT.

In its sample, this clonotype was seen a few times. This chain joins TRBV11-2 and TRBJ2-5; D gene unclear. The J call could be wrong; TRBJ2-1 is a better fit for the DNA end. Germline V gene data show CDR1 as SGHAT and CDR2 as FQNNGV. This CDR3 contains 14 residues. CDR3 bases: TGTGCCAGCAGCTCCCCGTATCTCTACAATGAGCAGTTCTTC. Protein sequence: CASSSPYLYNEQFF.

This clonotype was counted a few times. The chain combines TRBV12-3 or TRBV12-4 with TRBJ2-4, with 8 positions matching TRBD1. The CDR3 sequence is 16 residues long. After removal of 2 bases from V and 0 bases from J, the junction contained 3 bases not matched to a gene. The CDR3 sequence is CASSLPQGGAKNIQYF. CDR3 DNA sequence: TGTGCCAGCAGTTTACCACAGGGGGGAGCCAAAAACATTCAGTACTTC.

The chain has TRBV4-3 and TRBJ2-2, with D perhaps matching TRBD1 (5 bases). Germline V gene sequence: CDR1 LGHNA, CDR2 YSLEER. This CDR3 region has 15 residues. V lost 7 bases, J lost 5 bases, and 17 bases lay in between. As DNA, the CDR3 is TGCGCCAGCACCAAAGGGGCAGCGTTAACCGGGGAGCTGTTTTTT. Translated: CASTKGAALTGELFF.

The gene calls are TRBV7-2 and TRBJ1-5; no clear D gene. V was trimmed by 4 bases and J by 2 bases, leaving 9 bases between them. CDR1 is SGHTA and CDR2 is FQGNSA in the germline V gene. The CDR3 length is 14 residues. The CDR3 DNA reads TGTGCCAGCAGCTCGAGGTCGGGCAATCAGCCCCAGCATTTT. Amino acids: CASSSRSGNQPQHF.

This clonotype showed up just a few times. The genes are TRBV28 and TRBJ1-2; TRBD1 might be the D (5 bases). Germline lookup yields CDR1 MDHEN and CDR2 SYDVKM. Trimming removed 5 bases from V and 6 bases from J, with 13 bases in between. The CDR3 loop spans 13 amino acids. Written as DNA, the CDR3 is TGTGCCAGCAGTCCCTGGGACCTTAATGGCTACACCTTC. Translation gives CASSPWDLNGYTF.

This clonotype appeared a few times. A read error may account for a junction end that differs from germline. In DNA form, the CDR3 reads TGTGCCTGCAGCCCCCTCGGGGGTGGCTACACCTTC. Amino acids: CACSPLGGGYTF. The V call is TRBV12-3 or TRBV12-4, the J call TRBJ1-2; the D gene is possibly TRBD1 (5 bases). CDR3 size: 12 residues.

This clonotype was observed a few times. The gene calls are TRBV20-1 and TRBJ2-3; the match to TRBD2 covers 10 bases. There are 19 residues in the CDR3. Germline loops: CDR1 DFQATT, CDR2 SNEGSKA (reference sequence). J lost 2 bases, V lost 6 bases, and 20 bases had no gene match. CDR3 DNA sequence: TGCAGTGCCGCAGGGGCTAGCGGGGGCCAATTTACATACACAGATACGCAGTATTTT. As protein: CSAAGASGGQFTYTDTQYF.

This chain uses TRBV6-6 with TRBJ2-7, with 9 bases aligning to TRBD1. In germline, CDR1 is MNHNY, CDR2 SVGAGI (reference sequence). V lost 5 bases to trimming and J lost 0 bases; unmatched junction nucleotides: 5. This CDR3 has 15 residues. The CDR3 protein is CASSQQDRGSYEQYF. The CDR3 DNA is TGTGCCAGCAGTCAACAGGACAGGGGCTCCTACGAGCAGTACTTC.

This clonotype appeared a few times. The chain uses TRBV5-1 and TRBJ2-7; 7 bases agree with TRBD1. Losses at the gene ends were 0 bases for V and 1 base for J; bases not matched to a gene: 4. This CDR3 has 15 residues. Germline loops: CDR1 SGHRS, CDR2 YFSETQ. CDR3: CASSLGVRGSYEQYF. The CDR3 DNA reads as TGCGCCAGCAGCTTGGGGGTCAGGGGGTCCTACGAGCAGTACTTC.

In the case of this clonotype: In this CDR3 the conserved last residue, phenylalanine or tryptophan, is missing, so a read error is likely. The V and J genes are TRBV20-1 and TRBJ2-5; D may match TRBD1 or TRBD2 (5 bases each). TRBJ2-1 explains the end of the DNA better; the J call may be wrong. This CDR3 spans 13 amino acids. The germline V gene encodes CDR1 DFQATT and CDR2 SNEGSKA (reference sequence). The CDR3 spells CSARPRGDNEQFS. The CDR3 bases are TGCAGTGCTAGACCGAGAGGGGACAATGAGCAGTTCTCC.

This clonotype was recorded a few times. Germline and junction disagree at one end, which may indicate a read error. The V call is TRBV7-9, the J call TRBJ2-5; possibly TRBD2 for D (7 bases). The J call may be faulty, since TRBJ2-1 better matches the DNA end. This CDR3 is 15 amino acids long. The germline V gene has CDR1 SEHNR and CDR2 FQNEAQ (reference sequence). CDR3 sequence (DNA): TGTGCCGGCAGCGTTCCGGGGGGCCACATCGCTGAGCAGTTCTTC. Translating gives CAGSVPGGHIAEQFF.